These 28 T cell receptor beta chains came from one sample sequenced in a study of blood T cell repertoires in COVID-19. TCRdb's copy holds only in-frame clones and misses some; the assay was immunoSEQ multiplex PCR. The sample yields some 220,000 clones, approximately 90% seen once. The sequenced material came from PBMCs or T cells enriched from blood (not recorded which). All receptors derive from a woman in her late teens or twenties in a cohort exposed to, infected with or recovered from COVID-19 (not recorded which).

In its sample, this clone was seen once. The chain links TRBV19 to TRBJ1-5, with a tentative D call TRBD1 (6 bases). This CDR3 is 16 amino acids long. Per germline, CDR1 LNHDA and CDR2 SQIVND (reference sequence). Trimming removed 9 bases at V and 3 bases at J, with 21 bases between. CDR3 sequence (DNA): TGTGCCAGCCACAACCGGGCAGGGGTCAACAATCAGCCCCAGCATTTT. Translation: CASHNRAGVNNQPQHF.

The V gene is TRBV10-2, the J gene TRBJ1-5; TRBD1 agrees at 9 bases. Germline CDR1 is WSHSY and CDR2 is SAAADI. V shed 7 bases, J shed 5 bases, and the junction held 3 bases outside the gene matches. The CDR3 spans 13 residues. This chain's CDR3 is CASTGQGYQPQHF. CDR3 nucleotide sequence: TGCGCCAGCACGGGACAGGGTTATCAGCCCCAGCATTTT.

This clone was seen only a few times. The chain is built from TRBV5-1 and TRBJ1-1, with TRBD1 as a possible D gene (6 bases). The germline V gene encodes CDR1 SGHRS and CDR2 YFSETQ. CDR3 size: 15 residues. V was clipped by 2 bases and J by 0 bases, with 11 bases between them. The CDR3, as DNA: TGCGCCAGCAGCTTATACAGGGCGCTGAACACTGAAGCTTTCTTT. Its protein product is CASSLYRALNTEAFF.

CDR3 in amino acids: CASSSNFRGTPLHF. The DNA for the CDR3 is TGTGCCAGCAGTTCTAATTTCAGGGGGACACCCCTCCACTTT. The chain links TRBV11-2 to TRBJ1-6; 7 bases line up with TRBD1. CDR3 length equals 14 residues. Germline-derived CDR1 and CDR2 are SGHAT and FQNNGV. Trimming cost V 6 bases and J 11 bases; bases outside gene matches: 10.

The CDR3: CASSQDRATPHGYTF. In DNA, the CDR3 is TGTGCCAGCTCCCAAGACAGGGCCACCCCCCATGGCTACACCTTC. The rearrangement uses TRBV18 and TRBJ1-2, with 7 nucleotides matching TRBD1. There are 15 residues in the CDR3. Germline V gene sequence: CDR1 KGHSH, CDR2 LQKENI. The V gene end was trimmed by 6 bases and the J gene end by 6 bases; junction bases not matched to a gene: 13.

DNA for the CDR3: TGTGCCAGCTCAAAGGGGACAGAGAATTCACCCCTCCACTTT. It translates to CASSKGTENSPLHF. This chain connects TRBV18 to TRBJ1-6, with 7 bases aligning to TRBD1. Germline CDR1 is KGHSH and CDR2 is LQKENI. The CDR3 spans 14 residues. The V segment lost 5 bases and the J segment 7 bases; nucleotides outside the gene matches: 5.

V gene TRBV10-2 combines with J gene TRBJ1-2; D call uncertain. Germline V lookup: CDR1 WSHSY, CDR2 SAAADI. V was trimmed by 6 bases and J by 3 bases, leaving 17 bases between them. This CDR3 is 15 amino acids long. The CDR3 bases are TGCGCCAGCAGCGTCGAAATCACAGTTTACTATGGCTACACCTTC. Translating it yields CASSVEITVYYGYTF.

The chain links TRBV9 to TRBJ2-5, with unresolved D. V was cut by 0 bases and J by 5 bases, with 8 bases left in between. The CDR3 has 13 residues. In germline, CDR1 is SGDLS, CDR2 YYNGEE. In nucleotides, the CDR3 is TGTGCCAGCAGCGTAGGACTCGAGGAGACCCAGTACTTC. As protein: CASSVGLEETQYF.

This rearrangement joins TRBV7-2 to TRBJ2-5, with 14 positions matching TRBD2. The germline V gene encodes CDR1 SGHTA and CDR2 FQGNSA. The CDR3 is 16 residues long. The V segment lost 5 bases and the J segment 5 bases; nucleotides outside the gene matches: 7. The CDR3 nucleotides are TGTGCCAGCAGCAAGACTAGCGGGGGGGCCCTGGAGACCCAGTACTTC. It codes for CASSKTSGGALETQYF.

The chain employs TRBV6-5 and TRBJ1-1; 7 nucleotides align to TRBD1. The CDR3 runs 12 residues. The germline V gene encodes CDR1 MNHEY and CDR2 SVGAGI. The V gene end was trimmed by 6 bases and the J gene end by 8 bases; junction bases not matched to a gene: 6. The CDR3 protein is CASRRQGSEAFF. DNA for the CDR3: TGTGCCAGCAGACGACAGGGATCCGAAGCTTTCTTT.

The rearrangement links TRBV7-3 to TRBJ2-3, with D possibly matching TRBD1 (5 bases). The CDR3 totals 14 residues. Per germline, CDR1 SGHTA and CDR2 FQGTGA. V lost 5 bases to trimming and J lost 3 bases, with 12 bases between them. The CDR3 sequence is CASSLWTTTDTQYF. The CDR3, as DNA: TGTGCCAGCAGCCTATGGACAACTACAGATACGCAGTATTTT.

The gene calls are TRBV6-5 and TRBJ1-2; no reliable D call. CDR1 is MNHEY, CDR2 SVGAGI, per germline. The CDR3 sequence is 15 residues long. The V gene lost 5 bases and the J gene lost 4 bases, with 17 bases spanning the gap. CDR3 sequence reads: CASSPEGGAGYGYTF. The CDR3 DNA follows: TGTGCCAGCAGTCCCGAGGGTGGAGCGGGCTATGGCTACACCTTC.

The V call is TRBV7-2, the J call TRBJ1-2; no clear D gene. In germline, CDR1 is SGHTA, CDR2 FQGNSA. This CDR3 region has 14 residues. The V end lost 7 bases, the J end lost 8 bases, and 20 bases lay between the germline ends. The CDR3 DNA sequence: TGTGCCAGCAAAAAGGAGGCCTGGAAGGAAGGCTACACCTTC. Its protein is CASKKEAWKEGYTF.

The chain employs TRBV19 and TRBJ1-2, with TRBD1 identical over 10 bases. CDR3 length: 15 residues. V lost 7 bases to trimming and J lost 4 bases; unmatched junction nucleotides: 9. Germline CDR1 is LNHDA and CDR2 is SQIVND (reference sequence). The CDR3 DNA reads as TGTGCCAGTATCCCCGACCGGGACAGGGGCTATGGCTACACCTTC. Amino acid sequence: CASIPDRDRGYGYTF.

The chain joins TRBV7-9 to TRBJ2-7; 7 bases map to TRBD1. The germline V gene encodes CDR1 SEHNR and CDR2 FQNEAQ (reference sequence). The CDR3 is 14 residues long. With V trimmed by 3 bases and J by 0 bases, 2 bases remained unmatched. CDR3 in DNA: TGTGCCAGCAGCTTGGACAGGTTCTCCTACGAGCAGTACTTC. Encoded protein: CASSLDRFSYEQYF.

The rearrangement joins TRBV21-1 to TRBJ2-7; TRBD1, the table's D call, lacks a check against the DNA. TRBV21-1 is a pseudogene. The CDR3 is 14 residues long. For the CDR3, the DNA is TGTGCCAGCAGCAAAGTTGGCAGTTTTTACGAGCAGTACTTC. Its protein is CASSKVGSFYEQYF.

Details on this clone: An end of the junction differs from the germline gene, which may be a read error. Other DNA sequences in the same sample also yield this CDR3. This rearrangement joins TRBV29-1 to TRBJ2-5; 14 bases are a match to TRBD2. The CDR3 is made up of 15 amino acids. The germline V gene encodes CDR1 SQVTM and CDR2 ANQGSEA. In DNA, the CDR3 is TGCAGCGTCTGGACTAGCGGGGGGCCGCAAGAAACCCAGTACTTC. Protein product: CSVWTSGGPQETQYF.

The chain uses TRBV7-6 and TRBJ1-2; 7 bases fit TRBD1. Trimming at V came to 1 base and at J to 6 bases, leaving 11 bases not matched to a gene. CDR1 is SGHVS, CDR2 FNYEAQ, per germline. The CDR3 has 16 amino acids. CDR3 nucleotides: TGTGCCAGCAGCTTAGGCTACAGGGGTAGGACGGATGGCTACACCTTC. Protein product: CASSLGYRGRTDGYTF.

This chain links TRBV19 with TRBJ1-4, with D maybe TRBD1 (6 bases). The CDR3 is 16 amino acids. Germline values: CDR1 LNHDA, CDR2 SQIVND (reference sequence). Deletions cut 5 bases from V and 8 bases from J, with 21 bases between. The DNA for the CDR3 is TGTGCCAGTAGTGTCGGACCCAGGGGAAGGAGGGAAAAACTGTTTTTT. Its protein product is CASSVGPRGRREKLFF.

The rearrangement uses TRBV6-5 and TRBJ2-7; no clear D. This CDR3 contains 11 residues. The V end lost 7 bases, the J end lost 3 bases, and 7 bases lay between the germline ends. Looked up from germline, CDR1 is MNHEY and CDR2 is SVGAGI. The CDR3 bases are TGTGCCAGCAACATTTACTACGAGCAGTACTTC. This encodes CASNIYYEQYF.

V usage is TRBV28 and J usage is TRBJ1-2; the D gene is possibly TRBD1 (5 bases). From germline, CDR1 is MDHEN and CDR2 SYDVKM. Trimming pared 6 bases from V and 8 bases from J, leaving 13 bases between. CDR3 length: 12 residues. CDR3 loop: CASSQGAWGYTF. The CDR3 DNA sequence: TGTGCCAGCAGCCAAGGGGCGTGGGGCTACACCTTC.

The chain links TRBV11-2 to TRBJ2-7; 9 nucleotides line up with TRBD2. The CDR3 has 15 amino acids. V shed 2 bases and J 4 bases; nucleotides not matched to a gene: 6. Per germline, CDR1 SGHAT and CDR2 FQNNGV. CDR3 residues: CASSLIAGGFYEQYF. CDR3 coding DNA: TGTGCCAGCAGCTTAATCGCGGGGGGGTTTTACGAGCAGTACTTC. The entire variable domain, with the rest obtained from reference TRBV11-2 and TRBJ2-7, is as follows: EAGVAQSPRYKIIEKRQSVAFWCNPISGHATLYWYQQILGQGPKLLIQFQNNGVVDDSQLPKDRFSAERLKGVDSTLKIQPAKLEDSAVYLCASSLIAGGFYEQYFGPGTRLTVT.

The chain combines TRBV7-8 with TRBJ1-5; D possibly corresponds to TRBD1 (5 bases). The germline CDR1 and CDR2 sequences are SGHVS and FQNEAQ. Trimming stripped 1 base from V and 4 bases from J, with 11 bases between. The CDR3 covers 15 residues. CDR3 protein: CASSLDRTLNQPQHF. In nucleotides, the CDR3 is TGTGCCAGCAGCTTAGACCGGACACTGAATCAGCCCCAGCATTTT.

CDR3 protein: CASSRPDRANYGYTF. CDR3 bases: TGTGCCAGCAGCCGCCCGGACAGGGCTAACTATGGCTACACCTTC. This sequence joins TRBV4-2 and TRBJ1-2; 8 bases line up with TRBD1. The V and J ends lost 4 bases and 0 bases, in that order; junction bases with no gene match: 4. The germline V gene has CDR1 LGHNA and CDR2 YNFKEQ. There are 15 residues in the CDR3.

This clone was detected once. The CDR3 DNA follows: TGTGCCAGCAGTACGGACAGTTTTGAGCAGTACTTC. Translation: CASSTDSFEQYF. The genes are TRBV12-3 or TRBV12-4 and TRBJ2-7, with D possibly matching TRBD1 (6 bases). This CDR3 comprises 12 residues. Deletions cut 5 bases from V and 7 bases from J, with 12 bases between.

This chain joins TRBV5-1 and TRBJ2-3; D gene ambiguous. Germline CDR1 reads SGHRS; CDR2 reads YFSETQ. The CDR3 loop spans 14 amino acids. The ends were cut back, 0 bases at V and 2 bases at J, with 7 bases in the middle. For the CDR3, the DNA is TGCGCCAGCAGCTTGGTCACTTTCACAGATACGCAGTATTTT. It encodes CASSLVTFTDTQYF.

CDR3 nucleotide sequence: TGCAGCGTTGTGAGATGGCGGGGGGGCGGTACGTCAGATACGCAGTATTTT. Protein: CSVVRWRGGGTSDTQYF. The rearrangement links TRBV29-1 to TRBJ2-3, with 9 bases that match TRBD2. With V trimmed by 4 bases and J by 4 bases, 15 bases remained unmatched. The CDR3 has 17 residues. CDR1 is SQVTM, CDR2 ANQGSEA, per germline.

V is TRBV27 and J is TRBJ1-4, with D hard to call. The V end lost 2 bases, the J end lost 3 bases, and 10 bases lay between the germline ends. CDR3 length equals 15 residues. CDR1 and CDR2 (germline): MNHEY, SMNVEV (reference sequence). In nucleotides, the CDR3 is TGTGCCAGCAGTTTAATTTCATCGGCTAATGAAAAACTGTTTTTT. As protein: CASSLISSANEKLFF.